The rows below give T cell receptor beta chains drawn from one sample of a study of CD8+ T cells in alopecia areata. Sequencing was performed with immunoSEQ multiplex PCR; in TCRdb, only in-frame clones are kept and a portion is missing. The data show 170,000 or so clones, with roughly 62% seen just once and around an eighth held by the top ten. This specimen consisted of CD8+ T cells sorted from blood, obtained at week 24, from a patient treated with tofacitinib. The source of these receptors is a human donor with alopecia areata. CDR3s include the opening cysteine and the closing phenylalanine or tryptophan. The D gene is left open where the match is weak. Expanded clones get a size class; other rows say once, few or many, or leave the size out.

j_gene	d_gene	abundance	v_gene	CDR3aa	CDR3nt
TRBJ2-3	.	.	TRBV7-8	CASSLDSTDTQYF	TGTGCCAGCAGCCTAGACAGCACAGATACGCAGTATTTT
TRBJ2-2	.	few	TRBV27	CASSLSAGTGELFF	TGTGCCAGCAGTTTATCTGCAGGGACCGGGGAGCTGTTTTTT
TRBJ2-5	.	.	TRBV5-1	CASSLALGTETQYF	TGCGCCAGCAGCTTGGCGTTGGGAACCGAGACCCAGTACTTC
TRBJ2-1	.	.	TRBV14	CASSQAPGLPFYNEQFF	TGTGCCAGCAGCCAGGCCCCGGGACTCCCGTTTTACAATGAGCAGTTCTTC
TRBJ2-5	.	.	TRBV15	CATSLRIETQYF	TGTGCCACCAGTCTCAGGATCGAGACCCAGTACTTC
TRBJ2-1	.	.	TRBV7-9	CAPGLYEQFF	TGTGCCCCCGGGCTCTATGAGCAGTTCTTC
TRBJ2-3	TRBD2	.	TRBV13	CASSPHGGAGLTDTQYF	TGTGCCAGCAGCCCCCACGGGGGGGCGGGATTGACAGATACGCAGTATTTT
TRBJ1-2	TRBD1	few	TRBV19	CATGTGVGYTF	TGTGCCACCGGGACAGGGGTTGGCTACACCTTC
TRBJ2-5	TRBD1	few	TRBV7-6	CASSLIGQGRSGTQYF	TGTGCCAGCAGCTTAATCGGACAGGGTCGCTCGGGGACCCAGTACTTC
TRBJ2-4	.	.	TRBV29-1	CSAMGAKNIQYF	TGCAGCGCGATGGGAGCCAAAAACATTCAGTACTTC
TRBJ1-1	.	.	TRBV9	CASSAKEYTEAFF	TGTGCCAGCAGCGCAAAAGAGTACACTGAAGCTTTCTTT
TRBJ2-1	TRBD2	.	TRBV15	CATSRSGGAGEQFF	TGTGCCACCAGCAGAAGCGGGGGGGCTGGGGAGCAGTTCTTC
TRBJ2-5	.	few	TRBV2	CASSERAPGQETQYF	TGTGCCAGCAGTGAAAGGGCCCCCGGGCAAGAGACCCAGTACTTC
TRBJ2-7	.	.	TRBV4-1	CTSSQAWGSYEQYF	TGCACCAGCAGCCAAGCTTGGGGCTCCTACGAGCAGTACTTC
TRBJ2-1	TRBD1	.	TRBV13	CASSDGQGSSYNEQFF	TGTGCCAGCAGCGATGGACAGGGTAGTTCCTACAATGAGCAGTTCTTC
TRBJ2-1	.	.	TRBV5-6	CASSVGGAYNEQFF	TGTGCCAGCAGCGTTGGCGGGGCGTACAATGAGCAGTTCTTC
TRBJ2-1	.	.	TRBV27	CASKIYNEQFF	TGTGCCAGCAAGATTTACAATGAGCAGTTCTTC
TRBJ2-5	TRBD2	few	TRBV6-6	CASSPVGGREQETQYF	TGTGCCAGCAGTCCAGTCGGGGGGAGGGAGCAAGAGACCCAGTACTTC
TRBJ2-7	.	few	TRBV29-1	CSVVWGAYEQYF	TGCAGCGTTGTTTGGGGCGCTTACGAGCAGTACTTC
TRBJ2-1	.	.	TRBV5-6	CASSPGVSYNEQFF	TGTGCCAGCAGCCCGGGGGTCTCCTACAATGAGCAGTTCTTC
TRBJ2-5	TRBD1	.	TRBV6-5	CASSPSTGRGETQYF	TGTGCCAGCAGTCCGTCGACAGGGAGAGGGGAGACCCAGTACTTC
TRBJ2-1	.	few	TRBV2	CASTSRGGPHNEQFF	TGTGCCAGCACCTCACGTGGCGGGCCCCACAATGAGCAGTTCTTC
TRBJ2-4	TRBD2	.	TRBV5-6	CASTSREGKNIQYF	TGTGCCAGCACCTCGAGGGAGGGCAAAAACATTCAGTACTTC
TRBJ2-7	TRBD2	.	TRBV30	CAWTTLGGLAGGEQYF	TGTGCCTGGACCACCTTGGGGGGACTAGCGGGGGGCGAGCAGTACTTC
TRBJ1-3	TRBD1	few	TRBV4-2	CASSQDQARGAGNTIYF	TGTGCCAGCAGCCAAGATCAGGCCAGGGGGGCTGGAAACACCATATATTTT
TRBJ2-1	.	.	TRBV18	CASSHRDSEDNEQFF	TGTGCCAGCTCACACCGGGACTCAGAGGATAATGAGCAGTTCTTC
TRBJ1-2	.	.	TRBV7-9	CASSLNGYTF	TGTGCCAGCAGCTTAAATGGCTACACCTTC
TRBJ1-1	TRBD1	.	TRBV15	CATSPGTGGNTEAFF	TGTGCCACCAGCCCAGGGACAGGCGGGAACACTGAAGCTTTCTTT